The 19 T cell receptor beta chains below all came from one sample that was sequenced in a study of monozygotic twins with inflammatory bowel disease. TCRdb reprocessed the 5' RACE reads, with one entry per CDR3 protein and no DNA. Found here are approximately 380,000 distinct CDR3 sequences; the top ten clones hold approximately 2.8%. The sequencing input was blood. All receptors derive from a human donor with ulcerative colitis or Crohn's disease, or a healthy co-twin of an affected twin (not recorded which).

The chain uses TRBV4-1 and TRBJ1-2. Germline values: CDR1 MGHRA, CDR2 YSYEKL. This CDR3 has 17 residues. CDR3 amino acids: CASSQDNLAGLGYGYTF.

The chain joins TRBV12-3 or TRBV12-4 to TRBJ2-2; lacking DNA, the TRBD1 call made by TCRdb goes unchecked. This CDR3 has 17 amino acids. The CDR3 reads CASSLFFGGLNTGELFF.

The V and J genes are TRBV6-1 and TRBJ1-1; TCRdb gives TRBD1 as the D gene, but with no DNA this cannot be confirmed. The CDR3 covers 15 residues. From germline, CDR1 is MNHNS and CDR2 SASEGT. The CDR3 reads CASSPTGPVGTEAFF.

The V gene is TRBV10-2, the J gene TRBJ1-4. Germline CDR1 WSHSY, CDR2 SAAADI. The CDR3 covers 16 residues. The CDR3 is CASRPRGRGEGEKLFF.

This chain's CDR3 is CASSLDPGGGATGELFF. V is TRBV11-2 and J is TRBJ2-2; TCRdb gives TRBD2 as the D gene, but with no DNA this cannot be confirmed. The CDR3 has 17 amino acids. Germline V gene lookup returns CDR1 SGHAT and CDR2 FQNNGV. The full variable domain, completed using reference TRBV11-2 and TRBJ2-2, is EAGVAQSPRYKIIEKRQSVAFWCNPISGHATLYWYQQILGQGPKLLIQFQNNGVVDDSQLPKDRFSAERLKGVDSTLKIQPAKLEDSAVYLCASSLDPGGGATGELFFGEGSRLTVL.

The V gene is TRBV29-1, the J gene TRBJ1-5; TCRdb picks TRBD1, but there is no DNA to check that call. The CDR3 sequence is 13 residues long. Looked up from germline, CDR1 is SQVTM and CDR2 is ANQGSEA. This chain's CDR3 is CSARTGNNQPQHF.

The CDR3 loop reads CSVEFGTGTHIQYF. The chain employs TRBV29-1 and TRBJ2-4; TCRdb's D gene call, TRBD1, goes unchecked for lack of DNA. CDR1 and CDR2 from the germline V gene are SQVTM and ANQGSEA. The CDR3 is 14 residues long.

The genes are TRBV18 and TRBJ2-7. This CDR3 has 12 amino acids. In germline, CDR1 is KGHSH, CDR2 LQKENI. The CDR3 reads CASSPGFYEQYF.

The chain links TRBV5-1 to TRBJ2-7; TCRdb's D call of TRBD1 is untestable without DNA. The germline V gene encodes CDR1 SGHRS and CDR2 YFSETQ. The CDR3 is 17 amino acids. CDR3 sequence: CASSLEGPGTEAYEQYF.

The V call is TRBV5-1, the J call TRBJ2-7. CDR1 and CDR2 from the germline V gene are SGHRS and YFSETQ. The CDR3 loop spans 14 amino acids. This CDR3 is CASSWGAGSYEQYF.

J is TRBJ1-6 and V is TRBV7-9; there is no DNA to check the TCRdb D call of TRBD1. Germline CDR1 SEHNR, CDR2 FQNEAQ (reference sequence). The CDR3 loop spans 16 amino acids. This chain's CDR3 is CASSIIQGYGNSPLHF.

The chain recombines TRBV20-1 with TRBJ1-1; TCRdb lists TRBD1, though no DNA is available to test this call. The CDR3 covers 14 residues. Germline V lookup: CDR1 DFQATT, CDR2 SNEGSKA (reference sequence). This CDR3 is CSAREAGQIAEAFF.

The genes are TRBV7-3 and TRBJ2-1; TCRdb's assignment of TRBD1 cannot be checked, as there is no DNA. The CDR3 has 17 residues. CDR1 and CDR2 from the germline V gene are SGHTA and FQGTGA. This CDR3 reads CASSSPTGGSSYNEQFF.

The rearrangement links TRBV2 to TRBJ1-5. Germline CDR1 SNHLY, CDR2 FYNNEI. CDR3 length: 17 amino acids. This CDR3 reads CASSEALPGYSNQPQHF.

This chain connects TRBV18 to TRBJ2-3. Germline lookup yields CDR1 KGHSH and CDR2 LQKENI. The CDR3 loop spans 14 amino acids. This CDR3 reads CASSPQGLTDTQYF.

The rearrangement uses TRBV28 and TRBJ2-3. The CDR3 is 15 amino acids. Germline V gives CDR1 MDHEN, CDR2 SYDVKM. CDR3 amino acids: CASSSDGSPTDTQYF. The complete variable domain, with remaining parts taken from reference TRBV28 and TRBJ2-3, reads DVKVTQSSRYLVKRTGEKVFLECVQDMDHENMFWYRQDPGLGLRLIYFSYDVKMKEKGDIPEGYSVSREKKERFSLILESASTNQTSMYLCASSSDGSPTDTQYFGPGTRLTVL.

V is TRBV20-1 and J is TRBJ2-1; lacking DNA, the TRBD2 call made by TCRdb goes unchecked. Germline V CDR1 and CDR2: DFQATT, SNEGSKA (reference sequence). The CDR3 is 15 amino acids. The CDR3 loop is CSARGLAGADNEQFF.

The chain has TRBV4-3 and TRBJ2-7; TCRdb designates TRBD2, a call that cannot be tested without DNA. Germline CDR1 is LGHNA and CDR2 is YSLEER. CDR3 length equals 14 residues. This CDR3 reads CASSQDRSSGEQYF.

The J gene is TRBJ1-2, the V gene TRBV4-3. Germline lookup yields CDR1 LGHNA and CDR2 YSLEER. The CDR3 is 15 amino acids. The CDR3 protein is CASSRDREFSYGYTF.